This T cell receptor beta chain was recovered during a study of cytomegalovirus exposure and HLA in healthy donors. Comments on this clone: The antigen is unknown.

Study observations and caveats: The authors excluded some V segments, including TRBV6-2 and TRBV6-3, as indistinguishable. For most TCR beta V segments, an earlier analysis put the productive rate at about 87% or about 30% of the time.

Researchers ran the PCR with 60 Vbeta and 13 Jbeta primers. Generated by immunoSEQ multiplex PCR, the TCRdb table keeps only in-frame clones and is missing some. The sample contains about 200,000 clones, about 87% of which appear only once. The germline CDR1 and CDR2 sequences are SGHTA and FQGNSA. This CDR3 is built from 15 residues. The V gene end was trimmed by 1 base and the J gene end by 4 bases; junction bases not matched to a gene: 4. V and J are TRBV7-2 and TRBJ2-1; 7 bases match TRBD2. The clonotype comes from a woman younger than 30 in good health and CMV-seronegative. The sample comprised PBMCs. Here the CDR3 reads CASSLGGSQYNEQFF. Here the CDR3 DNA reads TGTGCCAGCAGCTTAGGCGGGAGTCAATACAATGAGCAGTTCTTC.